This T cell receptor (beta chain) is from a study of high-grade serous ovarian cancer treatment subgroups. For the study at large: Each sample yielded on average about 7,000 unique TCR beta rearrangements from 12,000 to 15,000 reads.

A note on this clone: The antigen remains undetermined.

Study-level results: TCR relatedness rose with neoantigen level and trended with mutation load. These tumor repertoires lack spatial information from bulk sequencing. Tumors within one patient showed repertoire similarity of roughly 0.11 to 0.79.

TCRdb's copy holds only in-frame clones and misses some; the assay was immunoSEQ multiplex PCR. The data hold roughly 18,000 clones, with around 75% observed a single time. The CDR3 is 14 amino acids. With 4 bases removed from V and 6 bases from J, the gap between germline ends came to 12 bases. CDR1 is PRHDT, CDR2 FYEKMQ, per germline (reference sequence). Tumor tissue was taken before any definitive surgery or chemotherapy was given. The TCR was taken from a human donor with high-grade serous ovarian cancer. Material for sequencing was tumor tissue. The J gene is TRBJ1-4, the V gene TRBV13; D possibly corresponds to TRBD1 (5 bases). CDR3 sequence: CASSSTDNYEKLFF. The CDR3 DNA is TGTGCCAGCAGCTCGACGGACAACTATGAAAAACTGTTTTTT.